This is a list of T cell receptor beta chains from one sample in a study of cytomegalovirus exposure and HLA in healthy donors. Libraries were prepared by immunoSEQ multiplex PCR; TCRdb keeps only in-frame clonotypes and omits some of them. The table has approximately 79,000 clones, around 79% seen once. The source material was PBMCs. These receptors were collected from a man aged 35 to 55 in good health and CMV-seronegative. CDR3s include the opening cysteine and the closing phenylalanine or tryptophan. D genes are given only for firm matches. Expanded clones get a size class; other rows say once, few or many, or leave the size out.

clone_size j_call v_call d_call cdr3_nt cdr3_aa
- TRBJ2-5 TRBV4-1 TRBD2 TGCGCCAGCAGCCAAGTGGGTCGTTGGGGAGGGGCAGGGGAGACCCAGTACTTC CASSQVGRWGGAGETQYF
- TRBJ2-1 TRBV28 TRBD2 TGTGCCAGCAGTTTGGTGGTAGCGGGAGTGGGGGAGCAGTTCTTC CASSLVVAGVGEQFF
- TRBJ1-4 TRBV29-1 - TGCAGCGTTTCCGGGGCTAATGAAAAACTGTTTTTT CSVSGANEKLFF
- TRBJ1-5 TRBV28 TRBD1 TGTGCCAGCAGTTTGCGACAGGGCGGGAATCAGCCCCAGCATTTT CASSLRQGGNQPQHF
- TRBJ2-1 TRBV4-1 TRBD2 TGCGCCAGCAGCCAAAGGCTTACTAGCGGGGCCAGCCGGGGCTCCTACAATGAGCAGTTCTTC CASSQRLTSGASRGSYNEQFF
- TRBJ2-7 TRBV11-3 - TGTGCCAGCAGCTCCGGGAACTACGAGCAGTACTTC CASSSGNYEQYF
- TRBJ2-7 TRBV10-2 TRBD2 TGCGCCAGCAGTTGGCTAGCGGGAGGAAGGGAGACCTACGAGCAGTACTTC CASSWLAGGRETYEQYF
- TRBJ1-5 TRBV19 TRBD1 TGTGCCAGCAGGGGGAGCAATCAGCCCCAGCATTTT CASRGSNQPQHF
- TRBJ2-3 TRBV5-1 - TGCGCCAGCAGCCGTCAGGGGTATTATACAGATACGCAGTATTTT CASSRQGYYTDTQYF
- TRBJ2-5 TRBV7-2 - TGTGCCAGCAGCTTAGCGGGGACTGGCGGGTACCAAGAGACCCAGTACTTC CASSLAGTGGYQETQYF
- TRBJ1-5 TRBV30 TRBD1 TGTGCCTGGAGTGCTCCGGGACAGGGGGTTCGGGGCAATCAGCCCCAGCATTTT CAWSAPGQGVRGNQPQHF
- TRBJ2-6 TRBV6-4 - TGTGCCAGCAGTGACTCGAGGGAGACTGGGGCCAACGTCCTGACTTTC CASSDSRETGANVLTF
- TRBJ1-1 TRBV27 - TGTGCCAGCAGTTACCGGTGGAACACTGAAGCTTTCTTT CASSYRWNTEAFF
- TRBJ2-5 TRBV9 TRBD1 TGTGCCAGCAGCGTAGACAGGGGAGTTCAAGAGACCCAGTACTTC CASSVDRGVQETQYF
- TRBJ2-4 TRBV29-1 - TGCAGCGTTGAGGGGCCCCGCACGAACATTCAGTACTTC CSVEGPRTNIQYF
once TRBJ2-6 TRBV18 TRBD1 TGTGCCAGCTCACCAAGTCAGGGGGTAGCTGGGGCCAACGTCCTGACTTTC CASSPSQGVAGANVLTF
- TRBJ1-2 TRBV5-1 - TGCGCCAGCAGCTTGGCCACAGGGATTGGCTACACCTTC CASSLATGIGYTF
once TRBJ2-2 TRBV7-3 - TGTGCCAGCAGCTCTGGGAGCACCGGGGAGCTGTTTTTT CASSSGSTGELFF
few TRBJ2-3 TRBV19 - TGTGCCAGTAGTACGGACGGGGGTAGCACAGATACGCAGTATTTT CASSTDGGSTDTQYF
- TRBJ2-7 TRBV10-2 - TGCGCCAGCAGAGAAGGGGTAGGTTCCTACGAGCAGTACTTC CASREGVGSYEQYF
- TRBJ1-6 TRBV28 - TGTGCCAGTTATTCCCGGGGGGCAAGCTCCTATAATTCACCCCTCCACTTT CASYSRGASSYNSPLHF
- TRBJ1-6 TRBV5-1 TRBD1 TGCGCCAGCAGGAAATTTGGACAGGGGAGCTCCTATAATTCACCCCTCCACTTT CASRKFGQGSSYNSPLHF
- TRBJ2-5 TRBV7-6 - TGTGCCAGCAGCTTTGGGGCCACAGGGAAGGTTGGGACCCAGTACTTC CASSFGATGKVGTQYF
- TRBJ2-7 TRBV10-3 - TGTGCCATCAGTGCGGGAGTAAAGGACGAGCAGTACTTC CAISAGVKDEQYF
once TRBJ2-1 TRBV7-8 - TGTGCCAGCAGCTCGTTCAGGGTCCGATTCTCCTACAATGAGCAGTTCTTC CASSSFRVRFSYNEQFF